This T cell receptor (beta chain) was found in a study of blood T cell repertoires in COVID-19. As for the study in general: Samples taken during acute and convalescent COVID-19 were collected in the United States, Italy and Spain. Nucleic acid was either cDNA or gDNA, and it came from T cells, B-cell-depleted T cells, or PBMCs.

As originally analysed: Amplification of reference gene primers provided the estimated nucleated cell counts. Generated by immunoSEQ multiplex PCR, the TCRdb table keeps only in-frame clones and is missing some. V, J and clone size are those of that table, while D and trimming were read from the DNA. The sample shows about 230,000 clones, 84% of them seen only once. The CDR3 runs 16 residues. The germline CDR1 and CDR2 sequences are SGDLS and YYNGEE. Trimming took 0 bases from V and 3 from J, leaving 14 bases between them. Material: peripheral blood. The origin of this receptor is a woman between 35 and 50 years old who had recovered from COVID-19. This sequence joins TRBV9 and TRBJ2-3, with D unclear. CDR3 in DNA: TGTGCCAGCAGCGTAGGTGTTTCGCCGGAGACAGATACGCAGTATTTT. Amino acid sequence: CASSVGVSPETDTQYF.